The 24 T cell receptor beta chains in this list originate from one sample, sequenced in a study of shared clonotypes between healthy human individuals. Generated by immunoSEQ multiplex PCR, the TCRdb table keeps only in-frame clones and is missing some. Of 2 million to 2.5 million clones listed, approximately 95% were seen once; the top ten hold 0.35% to 0.5%. The sequenced sample was naive CD4+ T cells from PBMCs. The subset here: CD45RA+ positively selected. These receptors were collected from a man aged 18-30 years in good health. Some clones in this sample may be carry-over from other donors' samples.

V usage is TRBV2 and J usage is TRBJ2-6; no clear D. The V and J ends lost 7 bases and 3 bases respectively, with 4 bases between them. Germline V gene data show CDR1 as SNHLY and CDR2 as FYNNEI. CDR3 length equals 12 residues. For the CDR3, the DNA is TGTGCCAGCACGCTTGGGGCCAACGTCCTGACTTTC. Protein sequence: CASTLGANVLTF.

V gene TRBV5-1 combines with J gene TRBJ2-5; the D is unclear. The CDR3 totals 14 residues. Germline values: CDR1 SGHRS, CDR2 YFSETQ. The V end lost 4 bases, the J end lost 2 bases, and 12 bases lay between the germline ends. The CDR3 is CASSSWDGQETQYF. The CDR3 DNA reads TGCGCCAGCAGCAGCTGGGATGGGCAAGAGACCCAGTACTTC.

This chain connects TRBV2 to TRBJ2-1; 9 bases fit TRBD2. CDR1 is SNHLY, CDR2 FYNNEI, per germline. J gave up 8 bases and V 2 bases, and 4 bases lay outside the gene matches. The CDR3 runs 14 residues. The CDR3, as DNA: TGTGCCAGCAGTGAACAAGCGGGAGGCTATGAGCAGTTCTTC. Translated: CASSEQAGGYEQFF.

This sequence joins TRBV18 and TRBJ1-2; no definite D call. Germline assignment: CDR1 KGHSH and CDR2 LQKENI. There are 16 residues in the CDR3. Trimming removed 0 bases at V and 3 bases at J, with 14 bases between. CDR3 nucleotides: TGTGCCAGCTCACCACCGGATTATTGGGGTGACTATGGCTACACCTTC. Amino acid sequence: CASSPPDYWGDYGYTF.

The rearrangement uses TRBV19 and TRBJ2-3; TRBD1 matches at 8 bases. Germline CDR1 reads LNHDA; CDR2 reads SQIVND (reference sequence). After removal of 5 bases from V and 3 bases from J, the junction contained 10 bases not matched to a gene. The CDR3 has 16 residues. The CDR3 protein is CASSVKQGGWTDTQYF. CDR3 coding DNA: TGTGCCAGTAGTGTCAAACAGGGGGGTTGGACAGATACGCAGTATTTT.

A word on this clone: This same CDR3 is encoded by further DNA sequences in the sample. The gene calls are TRBV6-6 and TRBJ1-3, with D possibly TRBD1 on 5 matching bases. The V end lost 2 bases, the J end lost 2 bases, and 7 bases lay between the germline ends. Germline values: CDR1 MNHNY, CDR2 SVGAGI (reference sequence). The CDR3 is made up of 14 amino acids. The CDR3 is CASSYEGPGNTIYF. CDR3 sequence (DNA): TGTGCCAGCAGTTACGAGGGGCCTGGAAACACCATATATTTT.

The rearrangement links TRBV28 to TRBJ2-7; 12 bases are a match to TRBD2. Per the germline V gene, CDR1 is MDHEN and CDR2 is SYDVKM. The trim removed 4 bases at V and 5 bases at J, leaving 3 bases unmatched. The CDR3 extends over 14 amino acids. The CDR3 spells CASSSSGRAHEQYF. Here the CDR3 DNA reads TGTGCCAGCAGTTCTAGCGGGAGGGCCCACGAGCAGTACTTC.

V gene TRBV30 combines with J gene TRBJ1-2; D remains unclear. Between the trimmed V and J ends, which lost 0 bases and 4 bases, there was a span of 6 bases. Germline V gene sequence: CDR1 GTSNPN, CDR2 SVGIG (reference sequence). This CDR3 has 12 residues. In DNA form, the CDR3 reads TGTGCCTGGAGTGTACAGATCTATGGCTACACCTTC. This gives the protein CAWSVQIYGYTF.

V is TRBV28 and J is TRBJ1-3, with TRBD1 matching 7 bases. The CDR3 consists of 16 residues. The germline gives CDR1 MDHEN, CDR2 SYDVKM. After removal of 10 bases from V and 0 bases from J, the junction contained 12 bases not matched to a gene. In DNA, the CDR3 is TGTGCCATCGCCGGCAGGGCAGGGGGCTCTGGAAACACCATATATTTT. Residues: CAIAGRAGGSGNTIYF.

Remarks on this clone: Different DNA sequences within this sample yield the same CDR3. V is TRBV5-1 and J is TRBJ2-1; perhaps TRBD2 as D (6 bases). Trimming pared 0 bases from V and 0 bases from J, leaving 10 bases between. Looked up from germline, CDR1 is SGHRS and CDR2 is YFSETQ. The CDR3 consists of 16 residues. In DNA, the CDR3 is TGCGCCAGCAGCTTGGTAGCGGTAGGCTCCTACAATGAGCAGTTCTTC. It specifies CASSLVAVGSYNEQFF.

A remark on this clone: It may be a read error: a sequence one base away is much more abundant. V gene TRBV6-5 combines with J gene TRBJ2-5; D unresolved. Trimming cost V 2 bases and J 7 bases, with 5 bases left between them. The CDR3 sequence is 11 residues long. Germline V gene sequence: CDR1 MNHEY, CDR2 SVGAGI. CDR3 in amino acids: CASSYGVTQYF. The CDR3, as DNA: TGTGCCAGCAGTTACGGGGTGACCCAGTACTTC.

CDR3 sequence: CASSPTASSYNEQFF. The DNA of the CDR3 is TGTGCCAGCAGCCCCACCGCGAGCTCCTACAATGAGCAGTTCTTC. This chain links TRBV28 with TRBJ2-1; D unresolved. Germline lookup yields CDR1 MDHEN and CDR2 SYDVKM. The CDR3 totals 15 residues. V was shortened by 6 bases and J by 0 bases, with 12 bases between the two germline ends.

This clone was recorded only once. The chain is built from TRBV25-1 and TRBJ2-1; 8 nucleotides align to TRBD1. CDR3 length: 15 residues. Germline CDR1 MGHDK, CDR2 SYGVNS. V gave up 1 base and J gave up 3 bases; unmatched junction bases: 2. Written as DNA, the CDR3 is TGTGCCAGCAGTGAATCAGGGGGCGACTACAATGAGCAGTTCTTC. Translating it yields CASSESGGDYNEQFF.

The chain joins TRBV15 to TRBJ1-5; D is perhaps TRBD1 (5 bases). This CDR3 comprises 12 residues. V was pared by 1 base and J by 11 bases, with 9 bases between. CDR1 is LNHNV, CDR2 YYDKDF, per germline (reference sequence). The CDR3 DNA reads TGTGCCACCAGCAGAGGGCCACAGGCCCAGCATTTT. Translation gives CATSRGPQAQHF.

This clone was recorded only once. The chain combines TRBV7-8 with TRBJ2-3, with a tentative D call TRBD2 (5 bases). The length of the CDR3 is 13 residues. With 6 bases removed from V and 4 bases from J, the gap between germline ends came to 11 bases. The germline V gene encodes CDR1 SGHVS and CDR2 FQNEAQ. The CDR3 coding sequence is TGTGCCAGCAGAAGAGGGATGCCAGATACGCAGTATTTT. Translated: CASRRGMPDTQYF.

A few counts support this clone. V and J are TRBV2 and TRBJ2-7; no firm D call. There are 13 residues in the CDR3. Germline V gene data show CDR1 as SNHLY and CDR2 as FYNNEI. Between the trimmed V and J ends, which lost 3 bases and 2 bases, there was a span of 8 bases. The DNA for the CDR3 is TGTGCCAGCAGTGAGGGCTCGGCCTACGAGCAGTACTTC. Translating gives CASSEGSAYEQYF.

For the CDR3, the DNA is TGTGCCAGTAAGGGTCGGACTAGCGGGGAGAGGAATGAGCAGTTCTTC. It yields the protein CASKGRTSGERNEQFF. The gene calls are TRBV19 and TRBJ2-1; 12 bases fit TRBD2. Trimming at V came to 7 bases and at J to 7 bases, leaving 11 bases not matched to a gene. This CDR3 contains 16 residues. Germline V gene lookup returns CDR1 LNHDA and CDR2 SQIVND (reference sequence).

This clone was observed once. V and J are TRBV6-5 and TRBJ2-7, with D maybe TRBD1 (5 bases). Looked up from germline, CDR1 is MNHEY and CDR2 is SVGAGI. The CDR3 is 16 residues long. V lost 0 bases and J 6 bases, leaving 18 bases between the germline ends. CDR3 DNA sequence: TGTGCCAGCAGTTACTCGATTTGGCAAGGGGTTTTCGAGCAGTACTTC. It translates to CASSYSIWQGVFEQYF.

The CDR3 DNA is TGTGCCTGGGGCCCTAGCGGGGACCCGTTGGGCGAGACCCAGTACTTC. Translating gives CAWGPSGDPLGETQYF. The gene calls are TRBV7-8 and TRBJ2-5, with 9 positions matching TRBD2. V shed 11 bases, J shed 5 bases, and the junction held 18 bases outside the gene matches. Germline CDR1 is SGHVS and CDR2 is FQNEAQ. The CDR3 extends over 16 amino acids.

In this sample, this clone turned up once. This same CDR3 is encoded by further DNA sequences in the sample. This chain joins TRBV5-4 and TRBJ2-3; 7 bases map to TRBD2. This CDR3 is built from 15 residues. V shed 0 bases and J 0 bases; nucleotides not matched to a gene: 1. Germline CDR1 SGHNT, CDR2 YYREEE (reference sequence). CDR3 loop: CASSLVAGSTDTQYF. The CDR3 DNA reads TGTGCCAGCAGCTTGGTAGCGGGTAGCACAGATACGCAGTATTTT. Full variable domain (remainder filled in from reference TRBV5-4 and TRBJ2-3): ETGVTQSPTHLIKTRGQQVTLRCSSQSGHNTVSWYQQALGQGPQFIFQYYREEENGRGNFPPRFSGLQFPNYSSELNVNALELDDSALYLCASSLVAGSTDTQYFGPGTRLTVL.

The chain carries TRBV9 and TRBJ2-3; D call uncertain. V was cut by 0 bases and J by 0 bases, with 11 bases left in between. Germline CDR1 and CDR2: SGDLS and YYNGEE. The CDR3 is 16 amino acids. In DNA, the CDR3 is TGTGCCAGCAGCGTAGGAGGAGCCTCTAGCACAGATACGCAGTATTTT. It yields the protein CASSVGGASSTDTQYF.

The chain joins TRBV6-6 to TRBJ2-6, with 9 bases lining up with TRBD1. The germline V gene encodes CDR1 MNHNY and CDR2 SVGAGI (reference sequence). After removal of 6 bases from V and 2 bases from J, the junction contained 5 bases not matched to a gene. The CDR3 is 16 residues long. CDR3 in DNA: TGTGCCAGCAGGGGACAGGGCCTCACTGGGGCCAACGTCCTGACTTTC. Amino acid sequence: CASRGQGLTGANVLTF.

This chain uses TRBV9 with TRBJ2-2; 13 bases align to TRBD2. After removal of 3 bases from V and 6 bases from J, the junction contained 8 bases not matched to a gene. Per germline, CDR1 SGDLS and CDR2 YYNGEE. CDR3 length equals 17 residues. The chain's CDR3 is CASSDRTSGSGPGELFF. CDR3 bases: TGTGCCAGCAGCGACCGGACTAGCGGGAGCGGACCCGGGGAGCTGTTTTTT.

This clone was recorded once. The chain combines TRBV6-1 with TRBJ1-3, with D possibly TRBD1 on 5 matching bases. CDR1 and CDR2 from the germline V gene are MNHNS and SASEGT. The CDR3 is made up of 14 amino acids. Between the trimmed V and J ends, which lost 3 bases and 8 bases, there was a span of 14 bases. In DNA form, the CDR3 reads TGTGCCAGCAGTGAGGCCTACCGGGGGGACACCATATATTTT. Amino acid sequence: CASSEAYRGDTIYF.